Below, 27 T cell receptor beta chains from the same sample are listed, as sequenced in a study of T cell repertoires in cytomegalovirus infection. MiXCR, run by TCRdb on the reads, gives a single entry per CDR3 protein. The data show roughly 730,000 distinct CDR3 sequences, around a third seen once. What these receptors recognize is not known. This material consisted of cultured PBMCs, taken from culture after CMV antigen stimulation. These TCRs come from a human donor in good health (CMV status not recorded). Some clones in this sample may be carry-over from other donors' samples.

This clonotype showed up just a few times. The CDR3 sequence: CASSQLAGGSSYNEQFF. CDR3 nucleotide sequence: TGCGCCAGCAGCCAACTAGCGGGAGGCAGCTCCTACAATGAGCAGTTCTTC. V is TRBV4-3 and J is TRBJ2-1, with TRBD2 identical over 11 bases. This CDR3 is built from 17 residues. From germline, CDR1 is LGHNA and CDR2 YSLEER. V shed 2 bases and J 0 bases; nucleotides not matched to a gene: 3.

This rearrangement joins TRBV5-4 to TRBJ2-1, with 7 positions matching TRBD2. CDR1 and CDR2 from the germline V gene are SGHNT and YYREEE (reference sequence). V gave up 6 bases and J gave up 4 bases; unmatched junction bases: 7. The length of the CDR3 is 14 residues. The CDR3 region is CASMGGSRYNEQFF. The CDR3 coding sequence is TGTGCCAGCATGGGCGGGAGTAGGTACAATGAGCAGTTCTTC.

This clonotype was seen only once. This rearrangement joins TRBV6-5 to TRBJ2-2; D not certain. The length of the CDR3 is 14 residues. V lost 0 bases and J lost 3, with 5 bases in between. Germline CDR1 and CDR2: MNHEY and SVGAGI. CDR3 DNA sequence: TGTGCCAGCAGTTACTCGCGGCACACCGGGGAGCTGTTTTTT. It yields the protein CASSYSRHTGELFF.

The chain carries TRBV12-3 or TRBV12-4 and TRBJ2-5; D is undetermined. V was pared by 5 bases and J by 5 bases, with 9 bases between. The CDR3 runs to 12 residues. CDR3 loop: CASSGNGETQYF. DNA for the CDR3: TGTGCCAGCAGTGGGAATGGTGAGACCCAGTACTTC.

The V and J genes are TRBV12-3 or TRBV12-4 and TRBJ2-4; a possible D gene is TRBD2 (6 bases). The CDR3 has 14 amino acids. Between the trimmed V and J ends, which lost 4 bases and 9 bases, there was a span of 16 bases. Here the CDR3 DNA reads TGTGCCAGCAGTTCTAAACACTTCGGGAGCATTCAGTACTTC. Residues: CASSSKHFGSIQYF.

CDR3 in DNA: TGCAGTGCTACCAGAGGGCAGCGCACAGATACGCAGTATTTT. This translates into CSATRGQRTDTQYF. J is TRBJ2-3 and V is TRBV20-1; D possibly corresponds to TRBD2 (5 bases). V shed 4 bases and J shed 1 base, with 12 bases lying between them. CDR3 length equals 14 residues. Germline CDR1 DFQATT, CDR2 SNEGSKA (reference sequence).

This clonotype was observed a few times. V is TRBV4-2 and J is TRBJ2-3; D possibly uses TRBD1 or TRBD2 (5 bases each). CDR1 is LGHNA and CDR2 is YNFKEQ in the germline V gene. The CDR3 runs to 14 residues. V lost 0 bases and J 9 bases, leaving 13 bases between the germline ends. This CDR3 is CASSQDLGGRTQYF. The CDR3 nucleotides read TGTGCCAGCAGCCAAGATCTTGGGGGAAGGACGCAGTATTTT.

Remarks on this clonotype: In this CDR3 the conserved last residue, phenylalanine or tryptophan, is missing, so a read error is likely. The V and J genes are TRBV7-6 and TRBJ2-7; possibly TRBD2 for D (6 bases). The V and J ends lost 2 bases and 5 bases respectively, with 13 bases between them. This CDR3 comprises 14 residues. Germline V gene sequence: CDR1 SGHVS, CDR2 FNYEAQ. The DNA for the CDR3 is TGTGCCAGCAGCTTATCGGGAGTAGCGGACGAGCAGTACCTC. It is translated as CASSLSGVADEQYL.

This clonotype was seen ten or more times. The J gene is TRBJ2-5, the V gene TRBV7-8; 11 bases are shared with TRBD2. CDR3 length: 16 amino acids. Trimming cost V 5 bases and J 2 bases; bases outside gene matches: 7. Germline V CDR1 and CDR2: SGHVS, FQNEAQ. In DNA form, the CDR3 reads TGTGCCAGCAGCCTGCGACTAGCGGGGCAACAAGAGACCCAGTACTTC. Translating gives CASSLRLAGQQETQYF.

This clonotype was detected only a few times. This chain uses TRBV7-2 with TRBJ2-7; 10 bases match TRBD1. From germline, CDR1 is SGHTA and CDR2 FQGNSA. The length of the CDR3 is 15 residues. V was clipped by 5 bases and J by 6 bases; unmatched bases: 10. Written as DNA, the CDR3 is TGTGCCAGCAGCCCCTGGAGACAGGGGGCGACCGAGCAGTACTTC. Amino acids: CASSPWRQGATEQYF.

This clonotype has just a few counts. This chain links TRBV5-5 with TRBJ1-5; TRBD1 matches 9 bases. Losses at the gene ends were 0 bases for V and 4 bases for J; bases not matched to a gene: 8. CDR1 and CDR2 (germline): SGHKS, YYEKEE (reference sequence). This CDR3 has 17 amino acids. The chain's CDR3 is CASSLGGTGSMNQPQHF. CDR3 coding DNA: TGTGCCAGCAGCTTGGGTGGGACAGGGTCCATGAATCAGCCCCAGCATTTT.

This clonotype turned up a few times. The J gene is TRBJ2-1, the V gene TRBV12-3 or TRBV12-4; perhaps TRBD2 as D (5 bases). The germline V and J ends were trimmed by 6 bases and 9 bases, with 15 bases remaining between them. This CDR3 has 13 residues. This CDR3 is CASRLGVKVEQFF. The CDR3 nucleotides are TGTGCCAGCAGGTTGGGAGTGAAGGTTGAGCAGTTCTTC.

In its sample, this clonotype was seen many times. The chain combines TRBV7-8 with TRBJ2-7; TRBD2 matches at 11 bases. Germline CDR1 SGHVS, CDR2 FQNEAQ. The junction had 4 bases not matched to a gene; V was cut back by 4 bases and J by 2 bases. This CDR3 is 15 amino acids long. Here the CDR3 reads CASSSGTSGTYEQYF. The CDR3 region has the DNA TGTGCCAGCAGCTCCGGGACTAGCGGAACCTACGAGCAGTACTTC.

The sample holds a few counts of this clonotype. The V gene is TRBV7-8, the J gene TRBJ1-4; D not resolved. This CDR3 is 15 amino acids long. Trimming removed 5 bases from V and 4 bases from J, with 14 bases in between. The germline V gene has CDR1 SGHVS and CDR2 FQNEAQ. Here the CDR3 DNA reads TGTGCCAGCAGCCGGGTCGGAAATATTAATGAAAAACTGTTTTTT. This translates into CASSRVGNINEKLFF.

This clonotype was picked up many times. This rearrangement joins TRBV7-2 to TRBJ2-1; TRBD1 is a possible D gene (6 bases). Trimming removed 1 base from V and 0 bases from J, with 10 bases in between. Germline assignment: CDR1 SGHTA and CDR2 FQGNSA. The CDR3 sequence is 16 residues long. The CDR3 region is CASSLDRGSSYNEQFF. CDR3 coding DNA: TGTGCCAGCAGCTTAGATAGGGGGAGCTCCTACAATGAGCAGTTCTTC.

V is TRBV10-3 and J is TRBJ2-1, with 8 bases identical to TRBD1. Germline-derived CDR1 and CDR2 are ENHRY and SYGVKD. J lost 8 bases, V lost 0 bases, and 3 bases had no gene match. This CDR3 has 14 amino acids. CDR3 DNA sequence: TGTGCCATCAGTGAGTCAACAGGGGGAGATGAGCAGTTCTTC. This sequence encodes CAISESTGGDEQFF.

The chain has TRBV29-1 and TRBJ2-5, with D perhaps given as TRBD1 or TRBD2 (6 bases each). V gave up 4 bases and J gave up 3 bases, with 9 bases separating them. The CDR3 contains 12 residues. Germline V CDR1 and CDR2: SQVTM, ANQGSEA. CDR3 protein: CSVGGAEETQYF. The CDR3 nucleotides are TGCAGCGTTGGGGGGGCAGAAGAGACCCAGTACTTC.

This clonotype occurred many times. The V gene is TRBV7-9, the J gene TRBJ1-1; 8 bases are a match to TRBD1. This CDR3 is 12 amino acids long. Germline CDR1 SEHNR, CDR2 FQNEAQ (reference sequence). Unmatched junction bases numbered 0, after V lost 1 base and J lost 8 bases. The CDR3 bases are TGTGCCAGCAGCTTAGGACAGGGGGAAGCTTTCTTT. The encoded protein is CASSLGQGEAFF. The variable domain in full, with the rest retrieved from reference TRBV7-9 and TRBJ1-1, is DTGVSQNPRHKITKRGQNVTFRCDPISEHNRLYWYRQTLGQGPEFLTYFQNEAQLEKSRLLSDRFSAERPKGSFSTLEIQRTEQGDSAMYLCASSLGQGEAFFGQGTRLTVV.

V gene TRBV12-3 or TRBV12-4 combines with J gene TRBJ2-5; 9 nucleotides align to TRBD1. This CDR3 has 14 amino acids. The trim removed 7 bases at V and 4 bases at J, leaving 7 bases unmatched. CDR3: CASTADRGLETQYF. The CDR3 DNA follows: TGTGCCAGCACCGCGGACAGGGGTTTAGAGACCCAGTACTTC.

The CDR3 loop reads CASSSLAGVSEQFF. In nucleotides, the CDR3 is TGTGCCAGCAGTTCACTAGCGGGAGTGAGTGAGCAGTTCTTC. The rearrangement joins TRBV6-2 or TRBV6-3 to TRBJ2-1; 11 nucleotides line up with TRBD2. From germline, CDR1 is MNHEY and CDR2 SVGEGT. The CDR3 totals 14 residues. Germline trimming cut 4 bases from V and 9 bases from J; bases unmatched to any gene: 5.

The chain carries TRBV12-3 or TRBV12-4 and TRBJ1-1, with D hard to call. Trimming shortened V by 7 bases and J by 4 bases, and 13 bases separated the two germline ends. The CDR3 length is 13 residues. The CDR3 nucleotides are TGTGCCAGCACAGGCACTCTGATCACTGAAGCTTTCTTT. This translates into CASTGTLITEAFF.

CDR3 protein: CASSRDSYTDTQYF. DNA of the CDR3: TGTGCCAGCAGTCGCGACAGCTACACAGATACGCAGTATTTT. The chain joins TRBV6-1 to TRBJ2-3; possible D gene TRBD1, 5 bases. This CDR3 contains 14 residues. V lost 5 bases to trimming and J lost 2 bases, with 11 bases between them. The germline CDR1 and CDR2 sequences are MNHNS and SASEGT.

The chain has TRBV12-3 or TRBV12-4 and TRBJ1-1; 7 bases align to TRBD1. Trimming removed 7 bases from V and 0 bases from J; junction bases left unmatched: 8. This CDR3 contains 15 residues. The CDR3 is CASMPLGGMNTEAFF. In DNA form, the CDR3 reads TGTGCCAGCATGCCCCTAGGGGGCATGAACACTGAAGCTTTCTTT.

This chain uses TRBV12-3 or TRBV12-4 with TRBJ1-1; TRBD1 is a possible D gene (5 bases). The CDR3 extends over 14 amino acids. The ends were cut back, 6 bases at V and 0 bases at J, with 11 bases in the middle. The CDR3 loop reads CASSIGAMNTEAFF. DNA of the CDR3: TGTGCCAGCAGCATCGGGGCGATGAACACTGAAGCTTTCTTT.

The J gene is TRBJ2-1, the V gene TRBV28; D uncertain. CDR1 and CDR2 (germline): MDHEN, SYDVKM. This CDR3 region has 16 residues. V lost 5 bases, J lost 2 bases, and 16 bases lay in between. The DNA of the CDR3 is TGTGCCAGCAGTGGGCACCGGACGGAGACCTACAATGAGCAGTTCTTC. Translation: CASSGHRTETYNEQFF.

This clonotype was seen a handful of times. This rearrangement joins TRBV15 to TRBJ2-1; D might be TRBD2 (5 bases). This CDR3 is 17 amino acids long. The V gene lost 4 bases and the J gene lost 9 bases, with 25 bases spanning the gap. Per germline, CDR1 LNHNV and CDR2 YYDKDF (reference sequence). This CDR3 is CATSKNPGDPLFGEQFF. CDR3 sequence (DNA): TGTGCCACCAGCAAAAATCCCGGGGATCCCCTCTTCGGTGAGCAGTTCTTC.

This clonotype was seen once. The J gene is TRBJ2-2, the V gene TRBV28, with TRBD2 matching 9 bases. Germline V gene data show CDR1 as MDHEN and CDR2 as SYDVKM. This CDR3 region has 15 residues. J gave up 9 bases and V 6 bases, and 11 bases lay outside the gene matches. CDR3 coding DNA: TGTGCCAGCAGACTAAGCGGGGGGTTCGGTCGGGAGCTGTTTTTT. Amino acid sequence: CASRLSGGFGRELFF.